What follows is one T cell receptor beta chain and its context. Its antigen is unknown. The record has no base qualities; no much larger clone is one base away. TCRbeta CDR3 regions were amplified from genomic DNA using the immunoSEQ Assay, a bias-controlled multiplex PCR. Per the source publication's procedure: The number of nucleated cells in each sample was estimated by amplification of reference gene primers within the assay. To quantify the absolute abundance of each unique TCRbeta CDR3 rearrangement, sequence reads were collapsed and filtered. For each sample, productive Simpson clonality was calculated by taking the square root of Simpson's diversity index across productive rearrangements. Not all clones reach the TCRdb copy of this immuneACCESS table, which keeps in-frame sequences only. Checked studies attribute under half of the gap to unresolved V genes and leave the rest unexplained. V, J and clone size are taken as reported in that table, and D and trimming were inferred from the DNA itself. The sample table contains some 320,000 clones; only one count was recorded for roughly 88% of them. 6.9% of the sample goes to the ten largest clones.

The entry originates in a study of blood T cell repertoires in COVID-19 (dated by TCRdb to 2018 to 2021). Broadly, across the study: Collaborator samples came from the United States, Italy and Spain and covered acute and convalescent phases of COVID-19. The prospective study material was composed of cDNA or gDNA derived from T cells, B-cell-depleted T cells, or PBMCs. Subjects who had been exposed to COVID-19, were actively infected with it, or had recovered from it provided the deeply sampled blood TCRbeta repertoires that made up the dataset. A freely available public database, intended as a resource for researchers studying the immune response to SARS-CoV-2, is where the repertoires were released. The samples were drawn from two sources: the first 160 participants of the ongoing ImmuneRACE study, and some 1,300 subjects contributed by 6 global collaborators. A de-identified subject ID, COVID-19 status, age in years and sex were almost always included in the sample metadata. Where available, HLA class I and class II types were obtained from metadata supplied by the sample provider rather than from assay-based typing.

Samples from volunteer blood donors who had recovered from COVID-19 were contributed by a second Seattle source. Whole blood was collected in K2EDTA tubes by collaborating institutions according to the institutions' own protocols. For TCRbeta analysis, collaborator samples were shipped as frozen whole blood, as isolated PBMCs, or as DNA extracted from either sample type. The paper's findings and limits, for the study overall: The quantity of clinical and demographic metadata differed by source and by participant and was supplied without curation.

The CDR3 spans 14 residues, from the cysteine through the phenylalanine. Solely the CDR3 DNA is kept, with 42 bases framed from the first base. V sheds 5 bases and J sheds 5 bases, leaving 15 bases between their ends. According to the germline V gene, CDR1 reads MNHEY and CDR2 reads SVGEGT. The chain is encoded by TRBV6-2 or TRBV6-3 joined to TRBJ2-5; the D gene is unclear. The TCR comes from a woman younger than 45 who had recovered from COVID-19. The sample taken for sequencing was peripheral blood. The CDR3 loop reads CASSPSRGVETQYF. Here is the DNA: TGTGCCAGCAGTCCGAGCCGTGGTGTGGAGACCCAGTACTTC.